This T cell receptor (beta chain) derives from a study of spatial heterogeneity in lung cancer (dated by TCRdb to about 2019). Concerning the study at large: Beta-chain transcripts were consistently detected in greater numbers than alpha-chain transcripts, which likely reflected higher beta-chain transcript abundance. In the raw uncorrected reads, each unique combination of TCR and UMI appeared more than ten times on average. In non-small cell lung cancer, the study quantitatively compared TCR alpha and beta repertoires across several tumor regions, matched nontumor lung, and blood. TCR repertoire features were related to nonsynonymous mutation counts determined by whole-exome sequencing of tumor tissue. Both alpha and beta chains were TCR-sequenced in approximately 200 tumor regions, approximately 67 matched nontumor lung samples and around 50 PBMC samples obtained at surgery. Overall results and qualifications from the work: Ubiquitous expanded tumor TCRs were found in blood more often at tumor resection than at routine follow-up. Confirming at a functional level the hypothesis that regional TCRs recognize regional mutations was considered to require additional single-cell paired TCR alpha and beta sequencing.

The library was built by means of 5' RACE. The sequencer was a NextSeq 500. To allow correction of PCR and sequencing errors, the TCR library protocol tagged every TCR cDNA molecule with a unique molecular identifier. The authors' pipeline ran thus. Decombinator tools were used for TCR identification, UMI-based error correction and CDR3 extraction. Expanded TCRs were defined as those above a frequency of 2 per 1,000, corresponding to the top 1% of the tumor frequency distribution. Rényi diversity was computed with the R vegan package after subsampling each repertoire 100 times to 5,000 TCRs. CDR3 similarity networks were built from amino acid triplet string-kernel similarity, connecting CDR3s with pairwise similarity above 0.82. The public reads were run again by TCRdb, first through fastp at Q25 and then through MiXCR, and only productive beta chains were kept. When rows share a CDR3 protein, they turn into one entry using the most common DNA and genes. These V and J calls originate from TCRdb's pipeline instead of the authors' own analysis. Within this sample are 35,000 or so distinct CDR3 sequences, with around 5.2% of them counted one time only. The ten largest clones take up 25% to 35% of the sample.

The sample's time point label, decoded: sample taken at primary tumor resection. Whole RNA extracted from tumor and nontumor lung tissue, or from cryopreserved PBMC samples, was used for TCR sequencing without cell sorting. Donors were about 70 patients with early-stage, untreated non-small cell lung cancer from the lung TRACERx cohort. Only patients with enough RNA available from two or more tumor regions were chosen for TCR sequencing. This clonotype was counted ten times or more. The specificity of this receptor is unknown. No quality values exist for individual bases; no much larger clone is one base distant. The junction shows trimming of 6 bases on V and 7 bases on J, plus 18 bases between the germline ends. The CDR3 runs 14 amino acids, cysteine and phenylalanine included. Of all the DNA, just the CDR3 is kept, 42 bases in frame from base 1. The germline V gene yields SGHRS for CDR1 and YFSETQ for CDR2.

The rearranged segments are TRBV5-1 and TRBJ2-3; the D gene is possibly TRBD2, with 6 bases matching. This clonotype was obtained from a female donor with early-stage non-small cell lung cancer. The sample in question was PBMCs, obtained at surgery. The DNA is TGCGCCAGCAACCCCGGAGCGGGTCTGAATACGCAGTATTTT. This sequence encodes CASNPGAGLNTQYF.